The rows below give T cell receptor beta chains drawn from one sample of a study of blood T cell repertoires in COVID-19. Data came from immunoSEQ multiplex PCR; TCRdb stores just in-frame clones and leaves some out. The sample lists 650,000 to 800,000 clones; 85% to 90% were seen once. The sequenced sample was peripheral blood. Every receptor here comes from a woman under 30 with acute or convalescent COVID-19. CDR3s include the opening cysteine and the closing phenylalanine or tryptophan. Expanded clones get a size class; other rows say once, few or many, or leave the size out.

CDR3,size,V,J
CASRLDRNTEAFF,-,TRBV5-1,TRBJ1-1
CASSATGTYSGLDF,-,TRBV11-2,TRBJ1-3
CSVRQGIVGYEQYF,-,TRBV29-1,TRBJ2-7
CASSLSGGEGGKLFF,few,TRBV7-6,TRBJ1-4
CASSLRRGADTQYF,-,TRBV6-5,TRBJ2-3
CASRRVQGYNEQYF,-,TRBV5-1,TRBJ2-7
CAWSPYIRDRGHGTEAFF,-,TRBV30,TRBJ1-1
CATNWDRDEKLFF,-,TRBV15,TRBJ1-4
CASGLYPTGPESPQHF,few,TRBV12-5,TRBJ1-5
CASRTGGYEQYF,-,TRBV2,TRBJ2-7
CASSLAWASGKDTQYF,-,TRBV7-2,TRBJ2-3
CASSSSFGTDTQYF,-,TRBV27,TRBJ2-3
CASSEAGATDTQYF,-,TRBV6-4,TRBJ2-3
CASSPPGQRYEQYF,-,TRBV5-1,TRBJ2-7
CASSYRAEAFF,-,TRBV6-5,TRBJ1-1
CSASEGGDYSPLHF,-,TRBV20-1,TRBJ1-6
CATSDHGGVYEQYF,-,TRBV24-1,TRBJ2-7
CATEEQGGEDYGYTF,-,TRBV24-1,TRBJ1-2
CASSFLTEAFF,-,TRBV28,TRBJ1-1
CSASPGGYYGYTF,-,TRBV20-1,TRBJ1-2
CSVETGEEQYF,-,TRBV29-1,TRBJ2-7
CATSDPTTGDTEAFF,-,TRBV24-1,TRBJ1-1
CASSSTGLAGTIYNEQFF,-,TRBV5-5,TRBJ2-1
CASSLVPSSGANVLTF,-,TRBV7-9,TRBJ2-6
CASSDTSGVTDTQYF,-,TRBV25-1,TRBJ2-3
CASSIPLTSGRGNEQFF,once,TRBV19,TRBJ2-1
CASSFLGARDYGYTF,-,TRBV5-1,TRBJ1-2
CASSWYTGAGNEKLFF,-,TRBV7-9,TRBJ1-4
CASSRRGTGDPYNSPLHF,-,TRBV27,TRBJ1-6
CASSPTRNTEAFF,-,TRBV19,TRBJ1-1
CASSAPAYWGKQPQHF,-,TRBV2,TRBJ1-5
CASSTRQARGSTDTQYF,-,TRBV19,TRBJ2-3
CASSFWPGADTQYF,-,TRBV27,TRBJ2-3
CATSGDRGYEQYF,-,TRBV24-1,TRBJ2-7
CASSPDRGDGYTF,-,TRBV5-1,TRBJ1-2
CAISESGDSSYEQYF,few,TRBV10-3,TRBJ2-7
CASGLRDSPNTEAFF,-,TRBV12-5,TRBJ1-1
CASSLGPGQGTLGNTIYF,-,TRBV7-9,TRBJ1-3
CASTFDRYYGYTF,-,TRBV19,TRBJ1-2
CASSPDRATARQPQHF,-,TRBV28,TRBJ1-5
CATSAGTAKNTEAFF,few,TRBV24-1,TRBJ1-1
CASSDIPAGAQQYF,-,TRBV6-2/TRBV6-3,TRBJ2-7
CASSVAGGDYTF,-,TRBV9,TRBJ1-2
CATSRHRTSGLPDTQYF,-,TRBV15,TRBJ2-3
CASSIGPGELFF,once,TRBV19,TRBJ2-2
CAWSTLRSGNTIYF,once,TRBV30,TRBJ1-3
CASSFGELMGNTIYF,-,TRBV7-9,TRBJ1-3
CASSPETDTQYF,-,TRBV7-9,TRBJ2-3
CASSPLGQGNGYTF,-,TRBV7-9,TRBJ1-2
CASSRQAGAHYEQYF,-,TRBV7-3,TRBJ2-7
CASSSFPNAGFDPSYEQYF,-,TRBV11-2,TRBJ2-7